The TCR beta chain under discussion was sequenced for a study of neoadjuvant nivolumab and ipilimumab in lung cancer. The repertoire was sequenced with immunoSEQ multiplex PCR; TCRdb's copy has only in-frame clones and lacks some. The sample has tens of thousands of clones, 80% seen once. The CDR3 length is 15 residues. Trimming stripped 0 bases from V and 6 bases from J, with 14 bases between. Germline CDR1 and CDR2: MGHRA and YSYEKL. The source material was peripheral blood, sampled before neoadjuvant nivolumab, alone or with ipilimumab. The V call is TRBV4-1, the J call TRBJ1-1; D is possibly TRBD1 (6 bases). The clonotype originates from an adult with non-small cell lung cancer. The CDR3 DNA follows: TGCGCCAGCAGCCAAGACCCAGGGAACAGGGCTGAAGCTTTCTTT. This encodes CASSQDPGNRAEAFF.